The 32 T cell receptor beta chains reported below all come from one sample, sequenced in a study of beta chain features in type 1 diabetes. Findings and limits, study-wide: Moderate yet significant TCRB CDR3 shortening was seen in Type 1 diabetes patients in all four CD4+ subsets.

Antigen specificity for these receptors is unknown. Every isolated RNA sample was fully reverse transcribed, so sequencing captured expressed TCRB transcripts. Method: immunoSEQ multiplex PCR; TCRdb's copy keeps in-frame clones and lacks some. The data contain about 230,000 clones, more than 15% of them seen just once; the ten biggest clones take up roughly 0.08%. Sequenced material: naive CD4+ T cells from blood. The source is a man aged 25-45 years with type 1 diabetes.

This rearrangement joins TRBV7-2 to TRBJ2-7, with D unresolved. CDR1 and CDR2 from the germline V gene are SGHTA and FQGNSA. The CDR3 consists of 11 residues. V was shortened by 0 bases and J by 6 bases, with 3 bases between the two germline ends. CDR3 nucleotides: TGTGCCAGCAGCTTAGCGCGCGAGCAGTACTTC. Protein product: CASSLAREQYF.

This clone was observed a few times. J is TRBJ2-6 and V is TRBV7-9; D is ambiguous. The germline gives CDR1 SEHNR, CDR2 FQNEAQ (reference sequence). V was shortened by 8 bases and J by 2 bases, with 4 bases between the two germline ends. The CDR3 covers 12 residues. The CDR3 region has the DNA TGTGCCAGCGAGCCTGGGGCCAACGTCCTGACTTTC. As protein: CASEPGANVLTF.

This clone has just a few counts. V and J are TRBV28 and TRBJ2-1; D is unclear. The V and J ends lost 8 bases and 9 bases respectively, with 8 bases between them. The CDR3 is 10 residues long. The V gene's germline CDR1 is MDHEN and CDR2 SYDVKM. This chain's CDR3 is CASRGTEQFF. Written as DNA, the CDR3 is TGTGCCAGCCGAGGCACTGAGCAGTTCTTC.

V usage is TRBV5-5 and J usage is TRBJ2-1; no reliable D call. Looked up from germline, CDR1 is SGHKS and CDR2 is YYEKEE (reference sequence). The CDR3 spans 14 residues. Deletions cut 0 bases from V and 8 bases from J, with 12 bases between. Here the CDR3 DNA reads TGTGCCAGCAGCTTGGTAGTAATGGCCGATGAGCAGTTCTTC. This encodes CASSLVVMADEQFF.

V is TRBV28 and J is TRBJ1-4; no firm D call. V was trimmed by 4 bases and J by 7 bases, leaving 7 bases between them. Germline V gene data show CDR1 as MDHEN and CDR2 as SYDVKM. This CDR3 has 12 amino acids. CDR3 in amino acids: CASSSEGEKLFF. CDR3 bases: TGTGCCAGCAGTTCGGAAGGTGAAAAACTGTTTTTT. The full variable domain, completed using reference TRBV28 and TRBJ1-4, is DVKVTQSSRYLVKRTGEKVFLECVQDMDHENMFWYRQDPGLGLRLIYFSYDVKMKEKGDIPEGYSVSREKKERFSLILESASTNQTSMYLCASSSEGEKLFFGSGTQLSVL.

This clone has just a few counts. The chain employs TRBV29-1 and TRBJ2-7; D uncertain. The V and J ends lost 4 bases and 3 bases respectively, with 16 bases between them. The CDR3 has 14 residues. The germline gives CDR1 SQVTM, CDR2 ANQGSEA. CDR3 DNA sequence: TGCAGCGTTGTGTCTGGACCGAGCAGCTACGAGCAGTACTTC. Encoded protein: CSVVSGPSSYEQYF.

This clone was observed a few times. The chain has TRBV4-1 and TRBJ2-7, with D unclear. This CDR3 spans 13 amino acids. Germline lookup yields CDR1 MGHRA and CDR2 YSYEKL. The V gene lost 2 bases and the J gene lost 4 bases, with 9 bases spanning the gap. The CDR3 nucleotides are TGCGCCAGCAGCCAATTACGGAGATACGAGCAGTACTTC. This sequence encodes CASSQLRRYEQYF.

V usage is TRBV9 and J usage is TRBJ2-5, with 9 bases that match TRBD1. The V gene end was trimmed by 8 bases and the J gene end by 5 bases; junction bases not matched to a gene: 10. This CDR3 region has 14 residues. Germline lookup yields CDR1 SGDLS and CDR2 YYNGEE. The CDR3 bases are TGTGCCAGAAAAGGGGACAGGGTTAGTGAGACCCAGTACTTC. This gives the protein CARKGDRVSETQYF.

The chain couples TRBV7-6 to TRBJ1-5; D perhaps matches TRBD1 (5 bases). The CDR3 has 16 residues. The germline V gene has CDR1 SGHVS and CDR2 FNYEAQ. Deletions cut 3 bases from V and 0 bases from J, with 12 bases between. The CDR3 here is CASSFGGRNSNQPQHF. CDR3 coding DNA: TGTGCCAGCAGCTTCGGGGGGAGGAATAGCAATCAGCCCCAGCATTTT.

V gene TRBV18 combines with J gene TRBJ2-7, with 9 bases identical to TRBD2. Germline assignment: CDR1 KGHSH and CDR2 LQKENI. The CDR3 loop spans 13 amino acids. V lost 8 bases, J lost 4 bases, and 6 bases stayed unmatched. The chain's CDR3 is CASVLAGNYEQYF. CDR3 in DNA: TGTGCCAGCGTCCTAGCGGGAAATTACGAGCAGTACTTC.

CDR3 sequence (DNA): TGCGCCAGCAGCCAAGGCCGGGACAGGGGGTCCCACGAGCAGTACTTC. It codes for CASSQGRDRGSHEQYF. This rearrangement joins TRBV4-1 to TRBJ2-7; 11 nucleotides line up with TRBD1. Losses at the gene ends were 1 base for V and 5 bases for J; bases not matched to a gene: 7. Looked up from germline, CDR1 is MGHRA and CDR2 is YSYEKL. The CDR3 is 16 amino acids.

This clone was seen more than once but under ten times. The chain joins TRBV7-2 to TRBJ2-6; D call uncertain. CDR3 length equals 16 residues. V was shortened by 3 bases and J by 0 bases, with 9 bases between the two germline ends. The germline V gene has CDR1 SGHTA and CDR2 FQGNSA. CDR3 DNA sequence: TGTGCCAGCAGCTTTTTTTCCACCTCTGGGGCCAACGTCCTGACTTTC. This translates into CASSFFSTSGANVLTF.

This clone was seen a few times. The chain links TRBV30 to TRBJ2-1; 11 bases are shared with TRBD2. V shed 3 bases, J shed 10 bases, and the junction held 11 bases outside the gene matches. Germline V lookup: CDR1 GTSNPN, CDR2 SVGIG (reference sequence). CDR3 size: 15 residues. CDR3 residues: CAWSALAGAVGEQFF. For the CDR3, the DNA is TGTGCCTGGAGCGCACTAGCGGGAGCGGTAGGCGAGCAGTTCTTC.

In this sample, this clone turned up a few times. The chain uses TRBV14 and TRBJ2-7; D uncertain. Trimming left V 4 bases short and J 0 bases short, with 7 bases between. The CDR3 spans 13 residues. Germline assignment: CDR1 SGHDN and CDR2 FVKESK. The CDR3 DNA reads TGTGCCAGCAGCCGGTTCCCCTCCTACGAGCAGTACTTC. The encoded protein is CASSRFPSYEQYF. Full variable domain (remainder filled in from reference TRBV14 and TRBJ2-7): EAGVTQFPSHSVIEKGQTVTLRCDPISGHDNLYWYRRVMGKEIKFLLHFVKESKQDESGMPNNRFLAERTGGTYSTLKVQPAELEDSGVYFCASSRFPSYEQYFGPGTRLTVT.

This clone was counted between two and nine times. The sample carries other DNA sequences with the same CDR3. This chain's CDR3 is CAWSLSVNTEAFF. CDR3 DNA: TGTGCCTGGAGTCTTTCAGTGAACACTGAAGCTTTCTTT. The V call is TRBV30, the J call TRBJ1-1; D is undetermined. The CDR3 is made up of 13 amino acids. The germline gives CDR1 GTSNPN, CDR2 SVGIG (reference sequence). Trimming stripped 2 bases from V and 0 bases from J, with 7 bases between.

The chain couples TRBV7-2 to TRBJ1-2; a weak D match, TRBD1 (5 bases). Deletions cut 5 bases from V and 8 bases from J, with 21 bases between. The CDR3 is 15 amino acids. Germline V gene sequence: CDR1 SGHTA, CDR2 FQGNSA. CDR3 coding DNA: TGTGCCAGCAGCCTCAATGACGGGGCCTCGGCGGGCTACACCTTC. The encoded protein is CASSLNDGASAGYTF.

This chain's CDR3 is CASSSVGTEAFF. The CDR3 DNA follows: TGTGCCAGCAGTTCTGTGGGCACTGAAGCTTTCTTT. The gene calls are TRBV27 and TRBJ1-1, with unresolved D. The CDR3 sequence is 12 residues long. Germline-derived CDR1 and CDR2 are MNHEY and SMNVEV (reference sequence). V was pared by 4 bases and J by 4 bases, with 7 bases between.

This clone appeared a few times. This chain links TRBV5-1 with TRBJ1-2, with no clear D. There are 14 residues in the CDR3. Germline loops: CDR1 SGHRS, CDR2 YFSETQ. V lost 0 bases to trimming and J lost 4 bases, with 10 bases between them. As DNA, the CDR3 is TGCGCCAGCAGCTTGGAGGCAGCGTCCTATGGCTACACCTTC. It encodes CASSLEAASYGYTF.

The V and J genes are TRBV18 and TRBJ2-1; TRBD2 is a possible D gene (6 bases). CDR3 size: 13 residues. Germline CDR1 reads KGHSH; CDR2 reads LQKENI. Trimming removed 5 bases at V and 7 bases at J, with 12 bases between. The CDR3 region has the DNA TGTGCCAGCTCAGTCGTAGCGGCGAATGAGCAGTTCTTC. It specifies CASSVVAANEQFF. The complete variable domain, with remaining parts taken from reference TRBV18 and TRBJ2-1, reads NAGVMQNPRHLVRRRGQEARLRCSPMKGHSHVYWYRQLPEEGLKFMVYLQKENIIDESGMPKERFSAEFPKEGPSILRIQQVVRGDSAAYFCASSVVAANEQFFGPGTRLTVL.

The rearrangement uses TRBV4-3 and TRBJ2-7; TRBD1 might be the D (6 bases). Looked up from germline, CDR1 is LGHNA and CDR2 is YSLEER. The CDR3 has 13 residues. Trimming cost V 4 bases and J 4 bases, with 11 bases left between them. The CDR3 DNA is TGCGCCAGCAGCCGAGACAGGCCATACGAGCAGTACTTC. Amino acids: CASSRDRPYEQYF.

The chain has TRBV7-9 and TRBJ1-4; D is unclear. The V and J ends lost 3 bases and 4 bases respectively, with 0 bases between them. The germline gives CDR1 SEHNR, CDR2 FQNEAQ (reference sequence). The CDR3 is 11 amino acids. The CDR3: CASSFNEKLFF. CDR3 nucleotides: TGTGCCAGCAGCTTTAATGAAAAACTGTTTTTT. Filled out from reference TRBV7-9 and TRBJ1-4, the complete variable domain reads DTGVSQNPRHKITKRGQNVTFRCDPISEHNRLYWYRQTLGQGPEFLTYFQNEAQLEKSRLLSDRFSAERPKGSFSTLEIQRTEQGDSAMYLCASSFNEKLFFGSGTQLSVL.

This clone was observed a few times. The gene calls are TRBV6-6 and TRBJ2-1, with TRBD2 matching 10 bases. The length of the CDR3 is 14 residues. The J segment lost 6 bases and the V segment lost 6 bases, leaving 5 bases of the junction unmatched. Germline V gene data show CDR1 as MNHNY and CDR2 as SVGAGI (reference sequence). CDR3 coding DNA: TGTGCCAGCAGAGAGCGGGAGGGTATCAATGAGCAGTTCTTC. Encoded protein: CASREREGINEQFF.

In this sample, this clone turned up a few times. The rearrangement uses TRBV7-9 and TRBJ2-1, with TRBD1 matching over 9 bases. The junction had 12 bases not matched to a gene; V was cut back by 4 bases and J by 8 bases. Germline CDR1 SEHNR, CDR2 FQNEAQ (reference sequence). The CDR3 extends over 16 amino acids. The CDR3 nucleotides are TGTGCCAGCAGCTCTTTACAGGGGGCGATCCACCATGAGCAGTTCTTC. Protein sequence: CASSSLQGAIHHEQFF.

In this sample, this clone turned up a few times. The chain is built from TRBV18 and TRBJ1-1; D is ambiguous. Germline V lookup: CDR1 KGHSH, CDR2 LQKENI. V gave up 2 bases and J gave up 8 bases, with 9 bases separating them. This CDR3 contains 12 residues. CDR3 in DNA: TGTGCCAGCTCACCATCATCGTCCGAAGCTTTCTTT. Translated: CASSPSSSEAFF.

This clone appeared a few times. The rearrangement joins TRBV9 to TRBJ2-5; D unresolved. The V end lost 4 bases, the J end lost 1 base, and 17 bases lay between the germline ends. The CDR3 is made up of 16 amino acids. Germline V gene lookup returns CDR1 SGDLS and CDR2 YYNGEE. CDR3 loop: CASSTSPVIPQETQYF. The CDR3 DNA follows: TGTGCCAGCAGCACGAGCCCAGTTATTCCCCAAGAGACCCAGTACTTC.

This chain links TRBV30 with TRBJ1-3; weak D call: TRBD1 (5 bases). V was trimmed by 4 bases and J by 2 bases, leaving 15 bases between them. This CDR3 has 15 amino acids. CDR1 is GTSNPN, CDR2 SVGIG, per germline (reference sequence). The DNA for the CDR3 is TGTGCCTGGACCACCGGGCTGGGGGCTGGAAACACCATATATTTT. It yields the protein CAWTTGLGAGNTIYF.

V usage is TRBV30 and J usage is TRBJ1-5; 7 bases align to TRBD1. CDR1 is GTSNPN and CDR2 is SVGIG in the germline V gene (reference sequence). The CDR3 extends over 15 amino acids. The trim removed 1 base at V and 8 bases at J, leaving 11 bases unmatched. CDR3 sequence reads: CAWSAGGQGLKPQHF. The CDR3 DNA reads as TGTGCCTGGAGTGCAGGGGGGCAGGGGCTTAAGCCCCAGCATTTT.

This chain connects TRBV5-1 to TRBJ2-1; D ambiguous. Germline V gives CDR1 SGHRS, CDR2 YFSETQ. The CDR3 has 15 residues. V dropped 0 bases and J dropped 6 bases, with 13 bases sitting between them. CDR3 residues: CASSLGSSQINEQFF. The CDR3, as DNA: TGCGCCAGCAGCTTGGGGTCTAGTCAAATCAATGAGCAGTTCTTC.

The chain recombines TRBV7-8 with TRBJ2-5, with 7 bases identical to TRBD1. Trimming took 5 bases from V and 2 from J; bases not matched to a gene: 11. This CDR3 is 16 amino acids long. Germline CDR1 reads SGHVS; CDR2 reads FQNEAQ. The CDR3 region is CASSLRQGPSQETQYF. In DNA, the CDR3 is TGTGCCAGCAGCCTCCGACAGGGTCCCTCTCAAGAGACCCAGTACTTC.

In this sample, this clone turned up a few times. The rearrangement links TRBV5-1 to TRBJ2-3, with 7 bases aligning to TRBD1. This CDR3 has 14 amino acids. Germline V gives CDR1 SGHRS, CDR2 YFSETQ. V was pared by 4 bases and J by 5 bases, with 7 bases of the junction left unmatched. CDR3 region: CASSIEGALDTQYF. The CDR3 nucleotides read TGCGCCAGCAGCATAGAGGGGGCATTAGATACGCAGTATTTT. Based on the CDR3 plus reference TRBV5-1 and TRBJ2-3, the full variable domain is KAGVTQTPRYLIKTRGQQVTLSCSPISGHRSVSWYQQTPGQGLQFLFEYFSETQRNKGNFPGRFSGRQFSNSRSEMNVSTLELGDSALYLCASSIEGALDTQYFGPGTRLTVL.

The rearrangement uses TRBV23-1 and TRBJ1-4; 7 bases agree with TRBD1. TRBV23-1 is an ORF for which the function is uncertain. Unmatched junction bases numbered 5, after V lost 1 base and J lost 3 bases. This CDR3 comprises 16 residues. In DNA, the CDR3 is TGCGCCAGCAGTCAATTGCAGGGGGGATCTAATGAAAAACTGTTTTTT. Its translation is CASSQLQGGSNEKLFF.

CDR3 loop: CASSRVLAKNIQYF. For the CDR3, the DNA is TGTGCCAGCAGCCGAGTACTAGCCAAAAACATTCAGTACTTC. The genes are TRBV2 and TRBJ2-4, with D unresolved. Deletions cut 6 bases from V and 0 bases from J, with 9 bases between. CDR1 and CDR2 (germline): SNHLY, FYNNEI. The CDR3 loop spans 14 amino acids.